This record looks at one T cell receptor (beta chain) sequence and its context. Patients with Susac syndrome showed fulfilment of recently defined diagnostic criteria for definite or probable disease. The sample belongs to a study of CD8 T cells in Susac syndrome. Germline-derived CDR1 and CDR2 are KGHSH and LQKENI. This CDR3 has 17 amino acids. The ends were cut back, 4 bases at V and 4 bases at J, with 23 bases in the middle. The RNA, about 0.45 to 1 ug, was put through reverse transcription using random hexamers. Amplification of TCR beta CDR3 was carried out by immunoSEQ multiplex PCR, which covered 54 Vbeta and 13 Jbeta segments. In TCRdb, the immunoSEQ multiplex PCR reads were re-called with MiXCR into one record per CDR3 protein. Here the sample spans tens of thousands of distinct CDR3 sequences, approximately 96% being singletons.

The clonotype comes from a human donor with Susac syndrome. The sequenced sample was CD8+ T cells from PBMCs. The J gene is TRBJ2-7, the V gene TRBV18; possibly TRBD1 or TRBD2 for D (7 bases each). The CDR3 DNA is TGTGCCAGCTCACGGGAGGGGGCATCCCTAAATATATACGAGCAGTACTTC. It codes for CASSREGASLNIYEQYF.